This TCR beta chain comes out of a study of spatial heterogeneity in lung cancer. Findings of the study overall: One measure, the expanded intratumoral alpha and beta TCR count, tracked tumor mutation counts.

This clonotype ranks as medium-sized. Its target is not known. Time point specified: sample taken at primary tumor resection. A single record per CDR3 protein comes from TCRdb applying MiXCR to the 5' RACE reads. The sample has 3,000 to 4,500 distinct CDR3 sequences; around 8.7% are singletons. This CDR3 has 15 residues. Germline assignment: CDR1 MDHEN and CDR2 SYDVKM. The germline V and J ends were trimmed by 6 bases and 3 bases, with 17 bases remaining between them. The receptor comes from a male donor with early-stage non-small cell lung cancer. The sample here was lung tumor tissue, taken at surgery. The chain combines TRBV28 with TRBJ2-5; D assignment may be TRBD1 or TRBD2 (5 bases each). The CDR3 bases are TGTGCCAGCAGCCCCTCCGGGACGCGGGAAGAGACCCAGTACTTC. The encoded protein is CASSPSGTREETQYF.